What follows describes a single T cell receptor (beta chain). Its antigen remains unknown. Sequencing used immunoSEQ multiplex PCR; TCRdb keeps in-frame clones, though not all of them. The sample consists of 130,000 to 150,000 clones, about 90% of them appearing once. Germline V CDR1 and CDR2: SNHLY, FYNNEI. V lost 5 bases to trimming and J lost 5 bases; unmatched junction nucleotides: 4. CDR3 length: 14 amino acids. The source of the sample is a study of cytomegalovirus exposure and HLA in healthy donors. Study-wide context: The use of the same platform for the 100 to 150 validation repertoires and the approximately 690 first-cohort repertoires was reported by a later analysis.

Study outcomes and limitations: While the bulk of TCR sequences proved rare, some public TCRs turned up in many donors.

The sample was PBMCs. The origin of this receptor is a man in his late teens or twenties in good health and CMV-seronegative. This chain joins TRBV2 and TRBJ2-3; 10 bases are shared with TRBD1. The chain's CDR3 is CASSRTGGVDTQYF. The CDR3 DNA reads as TGTGCCAGCAGTCGGACAGGGGGTGTAGATACGCAGTATTTT.